This TCR beta chain was retrieved from a study of T-cell memory formation after mild COVID-19 (dated by TCRdb to the early 2020s). For context, the study as a whole: Most TCR sequence clusters were specific to one of the two donors. In two donors, T-cell clones that expanded and contracted after mild COVID-19 were followed by sequencing TCRalpha and TCRbeta repertoires longitudinally. The cohort was made up of two young adult volunteers, one female and one male, who were previously healthy.

PBMCs were isolated by Ficoll-Paque density gradient centrifugation. Sequencing was performed on an Illumina NovaSeq 6000. TCRalpha and TCRbeta cDNA libraries were constructed by 5'RACE with constant-segment primers, with sample barcodes and unique molecular identifiers being introduced. RNA was extracted from every sample with Trizol reagent. Libraries were amplified in two PCR steps, with a second sample barcode and Illumina TruSeq adapters added in the second step. Sequencing of libraries was performed on an Illumina NovaSeq with 2 x 150 bp paired-end reads. In the paper's pipeline: Reads were demultiplexed and collapsed into UMI-guided consensus sequences with migec v1.2.7. With mixcr v2.1.11, UMI consensuses were aligned to TRA and TRB V and J templates and assembled into clonotypes. A clonotype was counted as expanded or contracted only if both edgeR and NoisET called the change significant, with noise models trained on biological replicates. For edgeR calls, the thresholds were a false discovery rate-adjusted p below 0.01 and a log2 fold-change of 1. As an exploratory analysis of dynamics, PCA with hierarchical clustering was applied to max-normalized trajectories of the 1000 most abundant clonotypes. The CD4 or CD8 phenotype of responding clones was assigned using the separately sequenced CD4+ and CD8+ repertoires. TCRdb's own reprocessing of the public reads used fastp at Q25 and MiXCR and kept productive beta chains. Rows matching on CDR3 protein sequence are summarized as one entry with the most common DNA and genes. TCRdb's processing, not the authors' own work, is the source of the V and J calls. For this sample the table gives about 110,000 distinct CDR3 sequences, of which 9.5% to 15% were detected only once. Of the sample, around 30% is held by the ten largest clones.

Beyond this particular receptor, the publication reports: The second-wave clones that peaked on day 37 were not confirmed to be SARS-CoV-2 specific. Contracting CD4+ clones were located mainly in the CM and EM memory subsets, whereas CD8+ clones were found to be enriched in EMRA. Some responding clones were detected in pre-infection memory, suggesting pre-existing cross-reactive memory T cells joined the SARS-CoV-2 response. Only two mild cases were covered by the study, and larger cohorts that include severe cases with pre-infection samples were considered necessary. Clones that contracted from day 15 to 85 showed balanced CD4/CD8 phenotypes, whereas a second wave of clones that expanded from day 15 to 37 leaned towards CD4+.

This clonotype was found a few times. The target of this receptor is not known. Within one base of it there is no much larger clone, and no base qualities were kept. For this chain, trimming is 3 bases at the V end and 4 bases at the J end, and the number of junction bases without a gene match is 3. The CDR3 measures 14 amino acids from cysteine to phenylalanine. Left in the record is the CDR3 DNA by itself, 42 bases read in frame from the first base. Reading the germline V gene gives CDR1 MGHRA and CDR2 YSYEKL. The chain is assembled from TRBV4-1 and TRBJ2-5; a stretch of 9 junction bases matches TRBD1. Sequencing was performed on PBMCs or a T cell subset sorted from them (not recorded which). This receptor was obtained from an adult woman who had mild COVID-19 (a few samples of this study predate the infection). The sample titles of this study are shuffled in the database, so cell type and time point are left out; the donor was told from shared clones. The CDR3 here reads CASSQNRGRETQYF. The DNA is as follows: TGCGCCAGCAGCCAGAACAGGGGGCGAGAGACCCAGTACTTC.